The 28 T cell receptor beta chains below come from one sample, sequenced in a study of T-cell memory formation after mild COVID-19. One entry per CDR3 protein results from TCRdb running MiXCR on the 5' RACE reads. The data contain approximately 46,000 distinct CDR3 sequences, around 6.1% of them seen just once; the ten biggest clones take up 0.6% to 1%. Material: PBMCs or a T cell subset sorted from them (not recorded which). All receptors come from an adult who had mild COVID-19 (a few samples of this study predate the infection). Cell type and time point are not known.

This clonotype was detected a few times. This sequence joins TRBV10-3 and TRBJ1-4; the D is unclear. This CDR3 is built from 13 residues. Germline V gene lookup returns CDR1 ENHRY and CDR2 SYGVKD. V shed 2 bases and J shed 7 bases, with 8 bases lying between them. The CDR3 DNA reads as TGTGCCATCAGTGAGGCCTTGAGTGAAAAACTGTTTTTT. It yields the protein CAISEALSEKLFF.

This clonotype has ten or more counts. The gene calls are TRBV7-9 and TRBJ2-3, with 8 bases aligning to TRBD1. The CDR3 spans 16 residues. Per the germline V gene, CDR1 is SEHNR and CDR2 is FQNEAQ (reference sequence). V was pared by 7 bases and J by 3 bases, with 12 bases of the junction left unmatched. The CDR3 spells CASTFGGTGGTDTQYF. The CDR3 region has the DNA TGTGCCAGCACCTTTGGGGGAACAGGGGGTACAGATACGCAGTATTTT.

There are a few counts of this clonotype. The chain joins TRBV4-2 to TRBJ2-7, with D perhaps matching TRBD2 (7 bases). V shed 4 bases and J shed 4 bases, with 17 bases lying between them. The CDR3 consists of 15 residues. Germline V gene sequence: CDR1 LGHNA, CDR2 YNFKEQ. This chain's CDR3 is CASSPSRGGGYEQYF. The CDR3 nucleotides are TGTGCCAGCAGCCCTTCTAGGGGGGGCGGTTACGAGCAGTACTTC.

There are a few counts of this clonotype. The rearrangement joins TRBV14 to TRBJ2-5, with D possibly being TRBD2 (6 bases). The germline V and J ends were trimmed by 1 base and 4 bases, with 13 bases remaining between them. Germline-derived CDR1 and CDR2 are SGHDN and FVKESK. The CDR3 has 15 amino acids. CDR3 nucleotides: TGTGCCAGCAGCCAAGGGGCGGGAAGATCAGAGACCCAGTACTTC. Protein: CASSQGAGRSETQYF.

The sample holds many counts of this clonotype. The genes are TRBV29-1 and TRBJ1-2; D not certain. There are 13 residues in the CDR3. CDR1 is SQVTM, CDR2 ANQGSEA, per germline. V lost 3 bases to trimming and J lost 8 bases, with 16 bases between them. CDR3 nucleotide sequence: TGCAGCGTTGAGGAATACTCGACGGGGGGCTACACCTTC. Translating gives CSVEEYSTGGYTF.

The table lists this clonotype with many counts. This chain uses TRBV20-1 with TRBJ2-1; 7 nucleotides match TRBD2. The junction had 2 bases not matched to a gene; V was cut back by 3 bases and J by 0 bases. The CDR3 is made up of 14 amino acids. The germline V gene encodes CDR1 DFQATT and CDR2 SNEGSKA (reference sequence). The CDR3 bases are TGCAGTGCTAGCGGGGGGAGCTCCTACAATGAGCAGTTCTTC. Encoded protein: CSASGGSSYNEQFF.

This clonotype was seen at least ten times. V and J are TRBV9 and TRBJ2-7, with 12 bases fitting TRBD2. V lost 3 bases and J lost 2; bases outside the gene matches: 3. From germline, CDR1 is SGDLS and CDR2 YYNGEE. The CDR3 consists of 15 residues. CDR3 nucleotide sequence: TGTGCCAGCAGCGGGGGACTAGCGGGTACCTACGAGCAGTACTTC. This sequence encodes CASSGGLAGTYEQYF.

In nucleotides, the CDR3 is TGCAGTGCCCGCCGCTGGGGGGCCCCTAGCACAGATACGCAGTATTTT. This gives the protein CSARRWGAPSTDTQYF. The chain uses TRBV20-1 and TRBJ2-3, with D perhaps being TRBD1 or TRBD2 (6 bases each). This CDR3 comprises 16 residues. V shed 6 bases and J shed 0 bases, with 19 bases lying between them. CDR1 DFQATT and CDR2 SNEGSKA come from the germline V gene (reference sequence).

This clonotype showed up many times. This CDR3 is CASSHDQETQYF. The CDR3 nucleotides are TGTGCCAGCAGCCACGACCAAGAGACCCAGTACTTC. The chain combines TRBV4-2 with TRBJ2-5; unclear D gene. There are 12 residues in the CDR3. The germline CDR1 and CDR2 sequences are LGHNA and YNFKEQ. The ends were cut back, 3 bases at V and 0 bases at J, with 2 bases in the middle.

Ten or more counts support this clonotype. The chain is built from TRBV9 and TRBJ1-2; maybe TRBD1 (6 bases). The germline CDR1 and CDR2 sequences are SGDLS and YYNGEE. The CDR3 spans 18 residues. The V gene lost 0 bases and the J gene lost 2 bases, with 20 bases spanning the gap. The CDR3 nucleotides are TGTGCCAGCAGCGTAGAGCTCACACACACAGGGCTCAACTATGGCTACACCTTC. This codes for CASSVELTHTGLNYGYTF.

This clonotype was detected only a few times. This chain connects TRBV18 to TRBJ1-2, with D possibly TRBD1 on 5 matching bases. Trimming took off 5 bases at V and 7 bases at J, with 20 bases between the two ends. The germline V gene encodes CDR1 KGHSH and CDR2 LQKENI. There are 15 residues in the CDR3. The CDR3 spells CASSKREQGNSGYTF. The CDR3 region has the DNA TGTGCCAGCTCAAAACGTGAGCAGGGTAATTCTGGCTACACCTTC.

The rearrangement links TRBV30 to TRBJ2-5; D is uncertain. This CDR3 contains 13 residues. The V gene's germline CDR1 is GTSNPN and CDR2 SVGIG (reference sequence). Trimming stripped 4 bases from V and 3 bases from J, with 12 bases between. CDR3 amino acids: CAWTPPGKETQYF. The CDR3 DNA follows: TGTGCCTGGACTCCCCCAGGAAAAGAGACCCAGTACTTC. The full variable domain, rest sourced from reference TRBV30 and TRBJ2-5, is SQTIHQWPATLVQPVGSPLSLECTVEGTSNPNLYWYRQAAGRGLQLLFYSVGIGQISSEVPQNLSASRPQDRQFILSSKKLLLSDSGFYLCAWTPPGKETQYFGPGTRLLVL.

The V call is TRBV5-1, the J call TRBJ1-2, with 11 bases lining up with TRBD1. J was trimmed by 5 bases and V by 4 bases; bases with no gene match: 13. The CDR3 contains 17 residues. Germline-derived CDR1 and CDR2 are SGHRS and YFSETQ. CDR3 residues: CASSHDSGQGAAYGYTF. In DNA form, the CDR3 reads TGCGCCAGCAGCCACGACAGCGGACAGGGGGCGGCATATGGCTACACCTTC.

Ten or more counts support this clonotype. The chain joins TRBV7-9 to TRBJ1-5, with D unresolved. The length of the CDR3 is 14 residues. V lost 5 bases to trimming and J lost 0 bases, with 8 bases between them. Germline loops: CDR1 SEHNR, CDR2 FQNEAQ (reference sequence). CDR3 amino acids: CASSTRTSNQPQHF. In DNA, the CDR3 is TGTGCCAGCAGCACCCGTACTAGCAATCAGCCCCAGCATTTT.

There are many counts of this clonotype. The chain has TRBV6-5 and TRBJ2-1; no reliable D call. Germline assignment: CDR1 MNHEY and CDR2 SVGAGI. Trimming removed 11 bases at V and 4 bases at J, with 15 bases between. The CDR3 is 13 amino acids. CDR3 coding DNA: TGTGCCGCGGCCCCGACGAGGTACAATGAGCAGTTCTTC. Its protein product is CAAAPTRYNEQFF.

This clonotype was observed many times. The chain combines TRBV5-1 with TRBJ2-1; D unclear. CDR1 is SGHRS and CDR2 is YFSETQ in the germline V gene. This CDR3 is 16 amino acids long. V was cut by 2 bases and J by 10 bases, with 22 bases left in between. The CDR3, as DNA: TGCGCCAGCAGCTTTGACCATTCGGGTCCACGGCACGAGCAGTTCTTC. This translates into CASSFDHSGPRHEQFF.

This clonotype was observed at least ten times. This sequence joins TRBV7-6 and TRBJ2-5; a weak D match, TRBD2 (6 bases). This CDR3 spans 13 amino acids. Between the trimmed V and J ends, which lost 5 bases and 5 bases, there was a span of 12 bases. The germline CDR1 and CDR2 sequences are SGHVS and FNYEAQ. The CDR3 loop is CASSLRRVETQYF. CDR3 nucleotide sequence: TGTGCCAGCAGCCTCCGGAGGGTTGAGACCCAGTACTTC. The whole variable domain, filled in from reference TRBV7-6 and TRBJ2-5, reads GAGVSQSPRYKVTKRGQDVALRCDPISGHVSLYWYRQALGQGPEFLTYFNYEAQQDKSGLPNDRFSAERPEGSISTLTIQRTEQRDSAMYRCASSLRRVETQYFGPGTRLLVL.

Only a few counts were recorded for this clonotype. The chain couples TRBV29-1 to TRBJ2-3, with 9 bases aligning to TRBD2. J was trimmed by 8 bases and V by 6 bases; bases with no gene match: 12. Germline V gene data show CDR1 as SQVTM and CDR2 as ANQGSEA. The CDR3 extends over 14 amino acids. In nucleotides, the CDR3 is TGCAGCGTGTTAGGGCGGGAGGGCCTTGGTACGCAGTATTTT. As protein: CSVLGREGLGTQYF.

This clonotype appeared many times. This rearrangement joins TRBV12-3 or TRBV12-4 to TRBJ2-5; D call uncertain. Deletions cut 6 bases from V and 5 bases from J, with 10 bases between. The CDR3 totals 12 residues. CDR3 bases: TGTGCCAGCAGCTCCGTCACGGAGACCCAGTACTTC. This translates into CASSSVTETQYF.

This clonotype came up a few times. V is TRBV6-5 and J is TRBJ1-1, with D possibly being TRBD1 (5 bases). The CDR3 is 15 residues long. V was shortened by 5 bases and J by 3 bases, with 16 bases between the two germline ends. From germline, CDR1 is MNHEY and CDR2 SVGAGI. The CDR3, as DNA: TGTGCCAGCAGTAACACCGGGACCTCCTACACTGAAGCTTTCTTT. Its translation: CASSNTGTSYTEAFF.

This clonotype was found many times. This chain uses TRBV6-5 with TRBJ1-5; D is ambiguous. Germline V lookup: CDR1 MNHEY, CDR2 SVGAGI. The CDR3 has 14 residues. V lost 6 bases, J lost 3 bases, and 12 bases lay in between. CDR3 protein: CASRDGGSNQPQHF. The CDR3 nucleotides are TGTGCCAGCAGGGACGGTGGGTCCAATCAGCCCCAGCATTTT.

This clonotype was detected ten times or more. J is TRBJ1-1 and V is TRBV5-5; no clear D. The V end lost 1 base, the J end lost 2 bases, and 9 bases lay between the germline ends. The length of the CDR3 is 14 residues. In germline, CDR1 is SGHKS, CDR2 YYEKEE (reference sequence). The CDR3 bases are TGTGCCAGCAGCTTGCAGTCCAGCAACACTGAAGCTTTCTTT. Protein product: CASSLQSSNTEAFF.

This clonotype has a handful of counts. CDR3 region: CASSSPAPGNTIYF. The CDR3 DNA is TGTGCCAGCAGTTCCCCGGCACCTGGAAACACCATATATTTT. The V gene is TRBV6-6, the J gene TRBJ1-3; unclear D gene. Between the trimmed V and J ends, which lost 4 bases and 2 bases, there was a span of 9 bases. Germline-derived CDR1 and CDR2 are MNHNY and SVGAGI (reference sequence). The CDR3 spans 14 residues.

This clonotype occurred many times. V is TRBV7-9 and J is TRBJ1-6; no reliable D call. V dropped 1 base and J dropped 10 bases, with 5 bases sitting between them. From germline, CDR1 is SEHNR and CDR2 FQNEAQ (reference sequence). This CDR3 contains 12 residues. CDR3 region: CASSLGQSPLHF. CDR3 in DNA: TGTGCCAGCAGCTTAGGGCAATCACCCCTCCACTTT.

CDR3 nucleotide sequence: TGTGCCAGCAGCTCATTCACCGGGCCCCTCGATGGCTACACCTTC. Its translation is CASSSFTGPLDGYTF. The chain employs TRBV7-2 and TRBJ1-2; D is unresolved. V was clipped by 4 bases and J by 6 bases, with 18 bases between them. CDR1 is SGHTA, CDR2 FQGNSA, per germline. This CDR3 is 15 amino acids long.

At least ten counts were recorded for this clonotype. The chain links TRBV7-7 to TRBJ2-3; TRBD1 matches 7 bases. This CDR3 spans 14 amino acids. Germline V gives CDR1 SSHAT, CDR2 FNYEAQ (reference sequence). V shed 0 bases, J shed 5 bases, and the junction held 2 bases outside the gene matches. The CDR3 nucleotides are TGTGCCAGCAGCTTAGCGACAGGGCTAGATACGCAGTATTTT. Translating gives CASSLATGLDTQYF.

The table lists this clonotype with a few counts. CDR3 protein: CASRTGQRSYEQYF. CDR3 bases: TGTGCCAGCAGGACGGGGCAGCGCTCCTACGAGCAGTACTTC. The chain links TRBV2 to TRBJ2-7; perhaps D is TRBD1 or TRBD2 (5 bases each). This CDR3 has 14 amino acids. Germline V gene data show CDR1 as SNHLY and CDR2 as FYNNEI. The V and J ends lost 6 bases and 0 bases respectively, with 12 bases between them.

Regarding this clonotype: One base away lies a much larger clone, so this may be a sequencing read error. V usage is TRBV4-2 and J usage is TRBJ2-7; D gene unclear. Germline lookup yields CDR1 LGHNA and CDR2 YNFKEQ. The CDR3 has 13 residues. As DNA, the CDR3 is TGTGCCAGCAGCCAAGACATTTCCTCCGAGCAGTACTTC. Amino acid sequence: CASSQDISSEQYF.